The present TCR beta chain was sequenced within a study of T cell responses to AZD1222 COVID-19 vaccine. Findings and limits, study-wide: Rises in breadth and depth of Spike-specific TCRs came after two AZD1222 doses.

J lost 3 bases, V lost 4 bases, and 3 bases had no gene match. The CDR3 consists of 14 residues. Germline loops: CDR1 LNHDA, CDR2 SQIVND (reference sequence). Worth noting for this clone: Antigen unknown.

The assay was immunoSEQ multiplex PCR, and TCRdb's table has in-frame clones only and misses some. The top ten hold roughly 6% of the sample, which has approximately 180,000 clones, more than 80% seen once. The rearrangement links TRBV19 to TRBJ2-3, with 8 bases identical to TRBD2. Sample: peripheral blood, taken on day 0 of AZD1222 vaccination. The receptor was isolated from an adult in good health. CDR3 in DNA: TGTGCCAGTAGTACAGCGGGGGTTACAGATACGCAGTATTTT. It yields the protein CASSTAGVTDTQYF.